Each of the 25 T cell receptor beta chains below was sequenced from the same sample in a study of blood T cell repertoires in COVID-19. Libraries were prepared by immunoSEQ multiplex PCR; TCRdb keeps only in-frame clonotypes and omits some of them. The table includes roughly 110,000 clones, 65% to 80% detected once. Sequencing was performed on peripheral blood. The receptors were sampled from a man aged 70 or older with acute or convalescent COVID-19.

This clone turned up a few times. The V call is TRBV5-5, the J call TRBJ1-1, with D possibly TRBD1 on 5 matching bases. The V end lost 3 bases, the J end lost 5 bases, and 14 bases lay between the germline ends. In germline, CDR1 is SGHKS, CDR2 YYEKEE (reference sequence). The CDR3 sequence is 14 residues long. Written as DNA, the CDR3 is TGTGCCAGCAGCTGGGCGCCGGAGGGGACTGAAGCTTTCTTT. Translating it yields CASSWAPEGTEAFF.

The chain links TRBV6-2 or TRBV6-3 to TRBJ2-5; TRBD1 aligns across 7 bases. V lost 6 bases, J lost 4 bases, and 8 bases stayed unmatched. Per the germline V gene, CDR1 is MNHEY and CDR2 is SVGEGT. CDR3 length: 14 amino acids. CDR3 nucleotide sequence: TGTGCCAGCAGCCGTGGACAGGCAGGAGAGACCCAGTACTTC. Translating it yields CASSRGQAGETQYF.

The V and J genes are TRBV7-8 and TRBJ1-6, with a tentative D call TRBD1 (5 bases). CDR1 and CDR2 from the germline V gene are SGHVS and FQNEAQ. Trimming shortened V by 1 base and J by 9 bases, and 10 bases separated the two germline ends. The CDR3 extends over 14 amino acids. The CDR3 coding sequence is TGTGCCAGCAGCTTAGTGGGGACTGGTTCACCCCTCCACTTT. This encodes CASSLVGTGSPLHF.

The genes are TRBV3-1 (or the pseudogene TRBV3-2) and TRBJ1-1; 7 nucleotides line up with TRBD1. This CDR3 is built from 14 residues. Germline V lookup: CDR1 LGHDT, CDR2 YNNKEL (reference sequence). Trimming removed 3 bases from V and 2 bases from J; junction bases left unmatched: 3. The CDR3 sequence is CASSHGTANTEAFF. In DNA, the CDR3 is TGTGCCAGCAGCCACGGGACAGCAAACACTGAAGCTTTCTTT.

This chain joins TRBV10-1 and TRBJ2-3; 13 nucleotides agree with TRBD2. The V segment lost 3 bases and the J segment 3 bases; nucleotides outside the gene matches: 3. The germline V gene encodes CDR1 WNHNN and CDR2 SYGVQD (reference sequence). This CDR3 has 16 residues. In nucleotides, the CDR3 is TGCGCCAGCAGTGATTTGACTAGCGGGGGGACAGATACGCAGTATTTT. Encoded protein: CASSDLTSGGTDTQYF.

This clone has just a few counts. Other DNA sequences from this sample encode an identical CDR3 as well. CDR3 protein: CASSIGRGGYGYTF. The CDR3 bases are TGTGCCAGTAGTATTGGTAGGGGAGGATATGGCTACACCTTC. The gene calls are TRBV19 and TRBJ1-2; a possible D gene is TRBD1 (5 bases). There are 14 residues in the CDR3. Germline CDR1 is LNHDA and CDR2 is SQIVND (reference sequence). Trimming stripped 3 bases from V and 5 bases from J, with 13 bases between.

This clone was seen once. The chain couples TRBV27 to TRBJ1-2; D is perhaps TRBD1 (6 bases). From germline, CDR1 is MNHEY and CDR2 SMNVEV (reference sequence). There are 14 residues in the CDR3. The ends were cut back, 8 bases at V and 6 bases at J, with 19 bases in the middle. CDR3 sequence (DNA): TGTGCCAGCCGTTGGGGTTCGGACAGCAATGGCTACACCTTC. Translation gives CASRWGSDSNGYTF.

The chain uses TRBV19 and TRBJ1-2, with 9 bases aligning to TRBD1. This CDR3 spans 14 amino acids. CDR1 is LNHDA and CDR2 is SQIVND in the germline V gene (reference sequence). With 3 bases clipped from V and 10 bases from J, the junction kept 9 bases outside the gene matches. The CDR3 spells CASSIGRDRAFYTF. Written as DNA, the CDR3 is TGTGCCAGTAGTATCGGTCGGGACAGGGCCTTCTACACCTTC.

In its sample, this clone was seen a few times. The chain recombines TRBV2 with TRBJ1-2, with 9 bases aligning to TRBD1. J lost 7 bases, V lost 6 bases, and 9 bases had no gene match. Germline CDR1 SNHLY, CDR2 FYNNEI. The CDR3 is made up of 14 amino acids. This CDR3 reads CASRPTGGVAGYTF. The DNA for the CDR3 is TGTGCCAGCAGGCCGACAGGGGGTGTAGCTGGCTACACCTTC.

This rearrangement joins TRBV19 to TRBJ1-2, with 9 bases lining up with TRBD1. The CDR3 length is 14 residues. CDR1 and CDR2 from the germline V gene are LNHDA and SQIVND (reference sequence). Germline trimming cut 9 bases from V and 7 bases from J; bases unmatched to any gene: 12. The CDR3 DNA reads as TGTGCCAGCGGAGGGACAGGGAATAGAGGTGGCTACACCTTC. It is translated as CASGGTGNRGGYTF.

This clone was counted only a few times. The rearrangement uses TRBV19 and TRBJ2-1, with 7 bases lining up with TRBD2. Germline V gene lookup returns CDR1 LNHDA and CDR2 SQIVND (reference sequence). V dropped 10 bases and J dropped 9; count of bases not matched to a gene: 21. The CDR3 consists of 16 residues. CDR3 coding DNA: TGTGCCACAACCCGCGGGGGACGCGGCCAAAAGACTGAGCAGTTCTTC. It encodes CATTRGGRGQKTEQFF.

The CDR3 protein is CASSDIRRADTQYF. CDR3 bases: TGTGCCAGCAGTGACATAAGGAGGGCAGATACGCAGTATTTT. The rearrangement links TRBV6-1 to TRBJ2-3, with D maybe TRBD2 (6 bases). Germline lookup yields CDR1 MNHNS and CDR2 SASEGT. With 3 bases removed from V and 4 bases from J, the gap between germline ends came to 11 bases. The CDR3 covers 14 residues.

The chain uses TRBV19 and TRBJ1-5, with D hard to call. Germline V lookup: CDR1 LNHDA, CDR2 SQIVND (reference sequence). The CDR3 contains 13 residues. The V end was cut by 5 bases, the J end by 1 base, with 6 bases between. The CDR3 DNA reads as TGTGCCAGTAGTCGTCAGAGCAATCAGCCCCAGCATTTT. Amino acid sequence: CASSRQSNQPQHF.

The chain employs TRBV7-9 and TRBJ1-2, with no clear D. Trimming removed 5 bases from V and 6 bases from J, with 13 bases in between. The CDR3 length is 13 residues. Germline assignment: CDR1 SEHNR and CDR2 FQNEAQ (reference sequence). Written as DNA, the CDR3 is TGTGCCAGCAGCCTCAATCCGTCGGATGGCTACACCTTC. Translated: CASSLNPSDGYTF.

J is TRBJ2-7 and V is TRBV5-5, with D possibly TRBD1 on 5 matching bases. The germline V and J ends were trimmed by 1 base and 2 bases, with 13 bases remaining between them. The CDR3 is made up of 15 amino acids. Germline CDR1 and CDR2: SGHKS and YYEKEE (reference sequence). This CDR3 reads CASSLLGAGTYEQYF. CDR3 nucleotides: TGTGCCAGCAGCTTGCTGGGCGCAGGGACCTACGAGCAGTACTTC. Combining the CDR3 with reference TRBV5-5 and TRBJ2-7 gives the whole variable domain DAGVTQSPTHLIKTRGQQVTLRCSPISGHKSVSWYQQVLGQGPQFIFQYYEKEERGRGNFPDRFSARQFPNYSSELNVNALLLGDSALYLCASSLLGAGTYEQYFGPGTRLTVT.

This chain uses TRBV5-1 with TRBJ2-1, with no clear D. The CDR3 is made up of 13 amino acids. CDR1 and CDR2 (germline): SGHRS, YFSETQ. The V end was cut by 2 bases, the J end by 5 bases, with 8 bases between. The CDR3 DNA sequence: TGCGCCAGCAGCTTCAATCCCAACAATGAGCAGTTCTTC. This codes for CASSFNPNNEQFF.

The chain employs TRBV2 and TRBJ1-3; TRBD1 is a possible D gene (5 bases). The CDR3 is made up of 14 amino acids. Germline CDR1 and CDR2: SNHLY and FYNNEI. V was trimmed by 2 bases and J by 3 bases, leaving 8 bases between them. CDR3 loop: CASSESGIGNTIYF. The DNA for the CDR3 is TGTGCCAGCAGTGAATCAGGGATTGGAAACACCATATATTTT.

The chain employs TRBV24-1 and TRBJ2-1, with TRBD1 identical over 9 bases. Germline CDR1 reads KGHDR; CDR2 reads SFDVKD. This CDR3 comprises 16 residues. V trimming: 5 bases; J trimming: 5 bases; junction bases outside the gene matches: 9. The CDR3 loop reads CATSVLPGQGDNEQFF. For the CDR3, the DNA is TGTGCCACCAGTGTGCTTCCGGGACAGGGCGACAATGAGCAGTTCTTC.

CDR3 loop: CASSRGTPLNTEAFF. The CDR3 nucleotides read TGTGCCAGCAGCCGGGGGACACCCCTAAACACTGAAGCTTTCTTT. This rearrangement joins TRBV3-1 (or the pseudogene TRBV3-2) to TRBJ1-1; possible D gene TRBD1, 6 bases. Trimming pared 4 bases from V and 2 bases from J, leaving 14 bases between. This CDR3 region has 15 residues. Germline values: CDR1 LGHDT, CDR2 YNNKEL (reference sequence).

The J gene is TRBJ1-2, the V gene TRBV29-1, with 10 nucleotides matching TRBD1. Germline CDR1 reads SQVTM; CDR2 reads ANQGSEA. This CDR3 region has 14 residues. V shed 6 bases and J 4 bases; nucleotides not matched to a gene: 8. The CDR3 DNA reads as TGCAGCGTCTCCGGGACAGGGGACCTCTATGGCTACACCTTC. Encoded protein: CSVSGTGDLYGYTF.

The V and J genes are TRBV5-1 and TRBJ2-5, with D possibly matching TRBD2 (5 bases). V shed 5 bases and J shed 1 base, with 15 bases lying between them. This CDR3 has 15 residues. Per germline, CDR1 SGHRS and CDR2 YFSETQ. In DNA form, the CDR3 reads TGCGCCAGCAGTGATAGCGCCCCCTCCCAAGAGACCCAGTACTTC. Translating it yields CASSDSAPSQETQYF.

J is TRBJ1-2 and V is TRBV2; 9 bases fit TRBD1. The V and J ends lost 6 bases and 6 bases, in that order; junction bases with no gene match: 8. The CDR3 has 14 residues. The V gene's germline CDR1 is SNHLY and CDR2 FYNNEI. CDR3 sequence: CASRRGDRVDGYTF. The CDR3 region has the DNA TGTGCCAGCAGGCGGGGGGACAGGGTGGATGGCTACACCTTC.

The V gene is TRBV28, the J gene TRBJ1-2; maybe TRBD1 (6 bases). Per the germline V gene, CDR1 is MDHEN and CDR2 is SYDVKM. V lost 4 bases to trimming and J lost 3 bases, with 9 bases between them. The CDR3 contains 13 residues. CDR3 amino acids: CASSSPGDYGYTF. CDR3 sequence (DNA): TGTGCCAGCAGTTCTCCAGGGGACTATGGCTACACCTTC.

V is TRBV21-1 and J is TRBJ1-1; the table's D call TRBD1 went unverified against the DNA. TRBV21-1 constitutes a pseudogene. This CDR3 is built from 15 residues. CDR3 sequence reads: CASRTGTGGTTEAFF. The CDR3 nucleotides read TGTGCCAGCCGCACCGGGACAGGGGGCACCACTGAAGCTTTCTTT.

The chain uses TRBV19 and TRBJ1-1; weak D call: TRBD1 (6 bases). Looked up from germline, CDR1 is LNHDA and CDR2 is SQIVND (reference sequence). There are 14 residues in the CDR3. V lost 6 bases and J 0 bases, leaving 11 bases between the germline ends. CDR3 sequence: CASSRDTLNTEAFF. CDR3 in DNA: TGTGCCAGTAGCCGGGACACCTTGAACACTGAAGCTTTCTTT.